This T cell receptor beta chain originates from a study of T cell responses to AZD1222 COVID-19 vaccine. This table comes from immunoSEQ multiplex PCR, and its TCRdb copy is limited to in-frame clones, with some not included. The data contain tens of thousands of clones, around 85% of them singletons. Germline V lookup: CDR1 MNHEY, CDR2 SVGAGI. V was clipped by 8 bases and J by 0 bases; unmatched bases: 5. This CDR3 spans 14 amino acids. V is TRBV6-5 and J is TRBJ2-7; 9 bases map to TRBD1. This receptor was obtained from an adult in good health. The specimen comprised peripheral blood, sampled on day 0 of AZD1222 vaccination. This CDR3 is CASVGTGISYEQYF. CDR3 bases: TGTGCCAGCGTAGGGACAGGGATCTCCTACGAGCAGTACTTC.